These 10 T cell receptor beta chains were sequenced from one sample in a study of PD-1 blockade in classical Hodgkin lymphoma. Libraries were prepared by immunoSEQ multiplex PCR; TCRdb keeps only in-frame clonotypes and omits some of them. The sample includes fewer than 50,000 clones, around 83% of them seen just once. All trial patients relapsed after autologous stem cell transplantation. Material: peripheral blood mononuclear cells (PBMCs), obtained before the second cycle of nivolumab. The origin of the receptors is a human donor with classical Hodgkin lymphoma.

The chain is built from TRBV7-9 and TRBJ1-5; tentatively, D is TRBD1 (5 bases). V lost 5 bases to trimming and J lost 7 bases, with 18 bases between them. Per the germline V gene, CDR1 is SEHNR and CDR2 is FQNEAQ (reference sequence). The CDR3 is 15 amino acids. The CDR3 DNA sequence: TGTGCCAGCAGCCCCGTCGCGGGGGTACCACAGCCCCAGCATTTT. As protein: CASSPVAGVPQPQHF.

The rearrangement links TRBV7-6 to TRBJ2-5; D might be TRBD1 (6 bases). Trimming shortened V by 3 bases and J by 4 bases, and 12 bases separated the two germline ends. This CDR3 comprises 14 residues. Germline-derived CDR1 and CDR2 are SGHVS and FNYEAQ. The CDR3 sequence is CASSLLQGAETQYF. The CDR3 DNA is TGTGCCAGCAGCTTGCTACAGGGTGCAGAGACCCAGTACTTC.

CDR3 sequence (DNA): TGTGCCAGCAGTCCCACGCCAGCGAGCGAGACCCAGTACTTC. As protein: CASSPTPASETQYF. The chain joins TRBV27 to TRBJ2-5, with D uncertain. Germline CDR1 reads MNHEY; CDR2 reads SMNVEV (reference sequence). V was clipped by 5 bases and J by 5 bases, with 15 bases between them. This CDR3 has 14 amino acids.

V is TRBV2 and J is TRBJ1-1; 8 bases fit TRBD1. The germline gives CDR1 SNHLY, CDR2 FYNNEI. Trimming took 3 bases from V and 1 from J; bases not matched to a gene: 7. CDR3 length: 16 residues. This chain's CDR3 is CASSDPGGYWNTEAFF. The DNA for the CDR3 is TGTGCCAGCAGTGACCCAGGGGGCTACTGGAACACTGAAGCTTTCTTT.

The V gene is TRBV19, the J gene TRBJ1-1; possibly TRBD1 for D (6 bases). This CDR3 contains 19 residues. CDR1 and CDR2 from the germline V gene are LNHDA and SQIVND (reference sequence). V dropped 1 base and J dropped 0 bases, with 21 bases sitting between them. The CDR3 reads CASSIVSQTGPGLNTEAFF. For the CDR3, the DNA is TGTGCCAGTAGTATAGTATCTCAGACAGGCCCCGGGCTGAACACTGAAGCTTTCTTT.

The sample holds a few counts of this clone. This chain joins TRBV16 and TRBJ2-6; D is perhaps TRBD2 (5 bases). CDR3 length: 15 amino acids. Trimming removed 4 bases at V and 0 bases at J, with 7 bases between. Germline V gene data show CDR1 as KGHSY and CDR2 as FQNENV. CDR3 bases: TGTGCCAGCAGCCTAAGCGGCTCTGGGGCCAACGTCCTGACTTTC. Protein: CASSLSGSGANVLTF.

The rearrangement uses TRBV7-9 and TRBJ2-2, with 8 bases fitting TRBD2. V lost 3 bases and J lost 5; bases outside the gene matches: 11. Germline CDR1 reads SEHNR; CDR2 reads FQNEAQ (reference sequence). The CDR3 is 17 amino acids. The CDR3 region is CASSFSPAGGRTGELFF. CDR3 nucleotide sequence: TGTGCCAGCAGCTTTTCCCCGGCGGGAGGACGAACCGGGGAGCTGTTTTTT.

This chain uses TRBV5-1 with TRBJ1-1; D is ambiguous. The germline CDR1 and CDR2 sequences are SGHRS and YFSETQ. V was cut by 4 bases and J by 1 base, with 17 bases left in between. This CDR3 has 16 amino acids. CDR3 residues: CASSTTPTPTNTEAFF. The CDR3 nucleotides are TGCGCCAGCAGCACCACCCCGACACCGACGAACACTGAAGCTTTCTTT.

This clone was found a few times. The chain's CDR3 is CASSEAGREQYF. The CDR3 DNA follows: TGTGCCAGCAGTGAAGCCGGGAGAGAGCAGTACTTC. The chain joins TRBV6-1 to TRBJ2-7, with D possibly matching TRBD2 (6 bases). In germline, CDR1 is MNHNS, CDR2 SASEGT. The CDR3 sequence is 12 residues long. Trimming shortened V by 0 bases and J by 7 bases, and 7 bases separated the two germline ends.

The V gene is TRBV7-8, the J gene TRBJ2-5; TRBD1 agrees at 9 bases. Germline CDR1 SGHVS, CDR2 FQNEAQ. This CDR3 is built from 15 residues. Trimming cost V 5 bases and J 5 bases; bases outside gene matches: 9. CDR3: CASSLDRGIRETQYF. CDR3 in DNA: TGTGCCAGCAGCCTAGACAGGGGGATTCGTGAGACCCAGTACTTC.